The rows below give T cell receptor beta chains drawn from one sample of a study of cytomegalovirus exposure and HLA in healthy donors. Sequenced by immunoSEQ multiplex PCR; TCRdb stores in-frame clones only, minus some. This table holds about 170,000 clones, approximately 89% found once. Sequenced material: PBMCs. The source is a woman aged 18-29 years in good health and CMV-seropositive. Both conserved end residues are part of each CDR3. The D gene is left open where the match is weak. For some rows the clone size is stated as once, few or many, or as a class when expanded; others skip it.

j_call v_call d_call clone_size cdr3_aa cdr3_nt
TRBJ2-3 TRBV4-1 . once CASSQDPTGSGTDTQYF TGCGCCAGCAGCCAAGACCCGACCGGGTCCGGCACAGATACGCAGTATTTT
TRBJ2-1 TRBV2 . . CASQQGNEQFF TGTGCCAGCCAGCAGGGGAATGAGCAGTTCTTC
TRBJ2-7 TRBV2 . . CASSVGWAGEQYF TGTGCCAGCAGTGTAGGCTGGGCGGGCGAGCAGTACTTC
TRBJ2-7 TRBV2 TRBD1 . CASRDRLSYEQYF TGTGCCAGCAGGGACAGGCTCTCCTACGAGCAGTACTTC
TRBJ1-5 TRBV6-5 . . CASSYQGSNQPQHF TGTGCCAGCAGTTATCAGGGGAGCAATCAGCCCCAGCATTTT
TRBJ1-1 TRBV7-3 TRBD1 . CASSPGTAEAFF TGTGCCAGCAGCCCCGGGACAGCTGAAGCTTTCTTT
TRBJ2-3 TRBV23-1 . once CASSILDTQYF TGCGCCAGCAGTATCTTAGATACGCAGTATTTT
TRBJ1-5 TRBV6-1 TRBD1 . CASSEAKPDRAKDQPQHF TGTGCCAGCAGTGAAGCCAAGCCGGACAGGGCGAAGGATCAGCCCCAGCATTTT
TRBJ2-5 TRBV4-2 TRBD1 few CASSQGDRGYETQYF TGTGCCAGCAGCCAAGGGGACAGGGGATATGAGACCCAGTACTTC
TRBJ2-2 TRBV5-4 TRBD1 . CATTLLTGGHLGELFF TGTGCCACGACGTTACTGACAGGGGGTCATCTCGGGGAGCTGTTTTTT
TRBJ2-3 TRBV6-5 TRBD2 once CANPPERGRTDTQYF TGTGCCAATCCCCCGGAGCGGGGAAGGACAGATACGCAGTATTTT
TRBJ2-1 TRBV5-1 TRBD2 . CASSSTIAGGPWNEQFF TGCGCCAGCAGCTCCACAATAGCGGGAGGGCCGTGGAATGAGCAGTTCTTC
TRBJ1-5 TRBV7-2 . once CASSSYRGGNSNQPQHF TGTGCCAGCAGCTCCTATCGGGGAGGGAATAGCAATCAGCCCCAGCATTTT
TRBJ1-3 TRBV2 TRBD1 . CASRRTGAGNTIYF TGTGCCAGCAGGCGGACAGGGGCTGGAAACACCATATATTTT
TRBJ2-1 TRBV6-1 TRBD2 . CASRRLAPYNEQFF TGTGCCAGCAGGAGACTAGCCCCCTACAATGAGCAGTTCTTC
TRBJ1-1 TRBV7-3 . . CASSSTGYGTEAFF TGTGCCAGCAGCTCCACAGGGTATGGGACTGAAGCTTTCTTT
TRBJ2-3 TRBV6-4 . . CASSDSGTPLDTQYF TGTGCCAGCAGTGACTCCGGGACTCCCCTGGATACGCAGTATTTT
TRBJ2-5 TRBV5-1 . . CASSFVTGIQETQYF TGCGCCAGCAGCTTTGTTACAGGGATCCAAGAGACCCAGTACTTC
TRBJ2-1 TRBV2 TRBD2 . CASRPGLAGVKNEQFF TGTGCCAGCAGGCCGGGACTAGCGGGAGTAAAAAATGAGCAGTTCTTC
TRBJ1-1 TRBV14 . once CASSNLQGMNTEAFF TGTGCCAGCAGCAACCTTCAGGGGATGAACACTGAAGCTTTCTTT
TRBJ2-7 TRBV6-5 TRBD2 few CASSRGTSGSYEQYF TGTGCCAGCAGCCGCGGGACTAGCGGTTCCTACGAGCAGTACTTC
TRBJ1-5 TRBV6-4 TRBD1 . CASREQGRFSNQPQHF TGTGCCAGCAGGGAACAGGGGAGATTTAGCAATCAGCCCCAGCATTTT
TRBJ2-2 TRBV7-9 TRBD1 . CASSLRQGALANTGELFF TGTGCCAGCAGCTTACGGCAGGGGGCCCTAGCGAACACCGGGGAGCTGTTTTTT
TRBJ2-7 TRBV27 TRBD2 . CASSTYSGREYF TGTGCCAGCAGCACCTATAGCGGGAGGGAGTACTTC
TRBJ1-1 TRBV27 TRBD1 . CASRKYQGARDTEAFF TGTGCCAGCAGAAAATACCAGGGGGCAAGGGACACTGAAGCTTTCTTT
TRBJ2-1 TRBV5-8 TRBD1 . CASSSDRGDNEQFF TGTGCCAGCAGCTCTGACAGGGGGGACAATGAGCAGTTCTTC
TRBJ1-2 TRBV27 TRBD1 . CASSTQIDRGTRPYGYTF TGTGCCAGCAGTACTCAAATAGACAGGGGGACAAGGCCCTATGGCTACACCTTC
TRBJ1-5 TRBV19 . . CASSIRVNQPQHF TGTGCCAGTAGTATACGGGTAAATCAGCCCCAGCATTTT
TRBJ2-4 TRBV19 . . CASSPQGAKNIQYF TGTGCCAGTAGTCCGCAGGGAGCCAAAAACATTCAGTACTTC
TRBJ2-7 TRBV20-1 . once CSAETEYEQYF TGCAGTGCAGAAACAGAGTACGAGCAGTACTTC
TRBJ1-2 TRBV19 . . CASTAVPGGVYGYTF TGTGCCAGTACCGCTGTTCCTGGAGGGGTCTATGGCTACACCTTC
TRBJ2-7 TRBV9 TRBD2 . CASSVAGAGYEQYF TGTGCCAGCAGCGTGGCGGGAGCCGGCTACGAGCAGTACTTC
TRBJ2-1 TRBV7-8 . . CASSLERAYNEQFF TGTGCCAGCAGCTTAGAGCGAGCCTACAATGAGCAGTTCTTC
TRBJ1-5 TRBV27 . . CASSLRENSNQPQHF TGTGCCAGCAGTTTACGGGAGAATAGCAATCAGCCCCAGCATTTT
TRBJ2-3 TRBV18 TRBD1 . CASSPVRQGLNTQYF TGTGCCAGCTCACCTGTCCGACAGGGGCTGAATACGCAGTATTTT
TRBJ2-5 TRBV19 . . CASDRGGGETQYF TGTGCCAGTGACCGCGGGGGCGGGGAGACCCAGTACTTC
TRBJ2-1 TRBV6-4 . . CASSVVVGEGYEQFF TGTGCCAGCAGTGTCGTAGTAGGAGAAGGCTATGAGCAGTTCTTC
TRBJ2-1 TRBV7-6 TRBD1 . CASSRAGGSYNEQFF TGTGCCAGCAGCCGTGCAGGGGGCTCCTACAATGAGCAGTTCTTC
TRBJ2-6 TRBV19 TRBD1 . CASSRRGRDGANVLTF TGTGCCAGTAGCCGCAGGGGGCGGGACGGGGCCAACGTCCTGACTTTC
TRBJ1-5 TRBV18 TRBD1 . CASSPQISTGEMTNQPQHF TGTGCCAGCTCACCACAAATTAGTACAGGGGAGATGACCAATCAGCCCCAGCATTTT
TRBJ2-4 TRBV5-4 TRBD2 . CASSLKLAQNIQYF TGTGCCAGCAGCTTGAAACTAGCGCAAAACATTCAGTACTTC
TRBJ2-3 TRBV21-1 . . CASSKGKVGGPCTTDTQYF TGTGCCAGCAGCAAGGGGAAGGTGGGAGGGCCTTGTACGACAGATACGCAGTATTTT
TRBJ2-1 TRBV7-3 . . CASSPIRSSYNEQFF TGTGCCAGCAGCCCCATCCGGTCTTCCTACAATGAGCAGTTCTTC
TRBJ1-1 TRBV2 . . CASSEVLRAMNTEAFF TGTGCCAGCAGTGAAGTTTTGCGGGCCATGAACACTGAAGCTTTCTTT
TRBJ1-4 TRBV7-2 . . CASSLVLQSDEKLFF TGTGCCAGCAGCTTAGTTTTACAGTCGGATGAAAAACTGTTTTTT
TRBJ2-7 TRBV27 . . CASSPLDRSGEQYF TGTGCCAGCAGTCCACTAGACCGATCGGGCGAGCAGTACTTC
TRBJ2-5 TRBV5-1 TRBD2 once CASSLLLAGGGETQYF TGCGCCAGCAGCTTGCTGCTAGCGGGAGGAGGGGAGACCCAGTACTTC
TRBJ1-4 TRBV4-3 . . CASSRRDGATNEKLFF TGCGCCAGCAGCCGGAGAGACGGCGCAACTAATGAAAAACTGTTTTTT
TRBJ1-5 TRBV6-5 . few CASSYSNGQPQHF TGTGCCAGCAGTTACTCGAACGGGCAGCCCCAGCATTTT
TRBJ2-2 TRBV11-2 TRBD2 few CASSLRGLGLARSTGELFF TGTGCCAGCAGCTTACGGGGGCTGGGACTAGCGAGGAGCACCGGGGAGCTGTTTTTT
TRBJ2-3 TRBV5-1 TRBD2 . CASSSLAGDTQYF TGCGCCAGCAGCTCGTTAGCGGGAGATACGCAGTATTTT
TRBJ2-1 TRBV20-1 . . CSTSGEEQFF TGCAGCACGAGTGGGGAGGAGCAGTTCTTC
TRBJ2-5 TRBV7-2 TRBD1 . CASSPGGRGLEETQYF TGTGCCAGCAGCCCCGGCGGTAGGGGGCTCGAGGAGACCCAGTACTTC
TRBJ1-3 TRBV9 . . CASSISDSGNTIYF TGTGCCAGCAGCATCAGCGACTCTGGAAACACCATATATTTT
TRBJ2-3 TRBV19 TRBD2 . CASSIGGTTDTQYF TGTGCCAGTAGTATCGGGGGGACCACAGATACGCAGTATTTT